Here is one TCR beta chain with its context. This record belongs to a study of blood T cell repertoires in COVID-19. Study-wide context: Sites in the United States, Italy and Spain provided acute and convalescent COVID-19 samples. In each case, the material was cDNA or gDNA derived from T cells, B-cell-depleted T cells, or PBMCs.

Here immunoSEQ multiplex PCR was the method, and the copy in TCRdb shows in-frame clones only, minus some. The data contain some 130,000 clones, roughly three quarters of them singletons. This CDR3 has 13 amino acids. Trimming pared 0 bases from V and 7 bases from J, leaving 7 bases between. Germline V gene sequence: CDR1 SGHRS, CDR2 YFSETQ. The specimen was peripheral blood. The J gene is TRBJ2-2, the V gene TRBV5-1; D might be TRBD1 (6 bases). The source is a woman aged 70-85 years with acute or convalescent COVID-19. The CDR3 bases are TGCGCCAGCAGCTTGGCAGGGGACGGGGAGCTGTTTTTT. Translation: CASSLAGDGELFF. The full variable domain, its missing parts supplied by reference TRBV5-1 and TRBJ2-2, is KAGVTQTPRYLIKTRGQQVTLSCSPISGHRSVSWYQQTPGQGLQFLFEYFSETQRNKGNFPGRFSGRQFSNSRSEMNVSTLELGDSALYLCASSLAGDGELFFGEGSRLTVL.